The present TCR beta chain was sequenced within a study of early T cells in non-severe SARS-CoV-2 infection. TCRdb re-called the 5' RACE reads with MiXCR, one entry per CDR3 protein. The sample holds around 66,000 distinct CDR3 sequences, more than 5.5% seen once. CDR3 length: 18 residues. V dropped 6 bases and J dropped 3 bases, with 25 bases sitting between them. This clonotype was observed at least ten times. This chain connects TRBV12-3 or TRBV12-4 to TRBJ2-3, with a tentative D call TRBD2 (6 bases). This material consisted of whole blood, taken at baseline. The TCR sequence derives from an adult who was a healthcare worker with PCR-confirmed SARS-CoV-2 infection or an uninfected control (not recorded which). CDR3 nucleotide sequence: TGTGCCAGCAGCAAAACAGCGGGCTTAGCGGTAGCTACAGATACGCAGTATTTT. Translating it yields CASSKTAGLAVATDTQYF.